The subject of this entry is one TCR beta chain. The study ran its PCR with 60 Vbeta and 13 Jbeta primers. TCRdb keeps only in-frame clones here, not all; method: immunoSEQ multiplex PCR. The data show roughly 150,000 clones, about 80% seen once. This sample is drawn from a study of cytomegalovirus exposure and HLA in healthy donors. Germline loops: CDR1 SGHTA, CDR2 FQGNSA. V lost 2 bases to trimming and J lost 10 bases, with 18 bases between them. The CDR3 is 15 amino acids. Sequenced: PBMCs. This TCR came from a male donor in good health and CMV-seronegative. The chain recombines TRBV7-2 with TRBJ2-1; weak D call: TRBD1 (5 bases). CDR3 amino acids: CASSLIWQGGVEQFF. CDR3 in DNA: TGTGCCAGCAGCTTAATCTGGCAGGGTGGCGTCGAGCAGTTCTTC.